The 2 T cell receptor beta chains listed next were all sequenced from one sample in a study of blood T cell repertoires in COVID-19. Produced via immunoSEQ multiplex PCR; TCRdb's table is partial and in-frame only. The sample holds about 150,000 clones, 85% to 90% seen once. The sequenced sample was peripheral blood. These receptor sequences come from a woman older than 75 with COVID-19, enrolled during active disease.

This chain links TRBV7-2 with TRBJ1-1; D gene unclear. Trimming stripped 1 base from V and 7 bases from J, with 13 bases between. The CDR3 runs to 14 residues. Per the germline V gene, CDR1 is SGHTA and CDR2 is FQGNSA. This chain's CDR3 is CASSLGVGGYEAFF. CDR3 nucleotide sequence: TGTGCCAGCAGCTTAGGGGTAGGCGGTTATGAAGCTTTCTTT.

This chain joins TRBV29-1 and TRBJ1-4, with TRBD1 matching over 9 bases. The CDR3 runs to 13 residues. J was trimmed by 5 bases and V by 4 bases; bases with no gene match: 2. Germline CDR1 SQVTM, CDR2 ANQGSEA. The CDR3 region has the DNA TGCAGCGTTGGGGGGACAGGGAATGAAAAACTGTTTTTT. Encoded protein: CSVGGTGNEKLFF.